This is a list of T cell receptor beta chains from one sample in a study of shared clonotypes between healthy human individuals. Sequenced by immunoSEQ multiplex PCR; TCRdb stores in-frame clones only, minus some. The data contain roughly 1,500,000 clones, 98% of them singletons. Sequencing was carried out using naive CD4+ T cells sorted from blood. These TCRs come from a man under 40 in good health. CDR3s include the opening cysteine and the closing phenylalanine or tryptophan. Fields, in order: V gene, J gene, clone size, D gene, CDR3 DNA, CDR3 protein. The D gene is left open where the match is weak. Part of the rows lack a size; the others show once, few, many or a class for expanded clones.

v_gene: TRBV28
j_gene: TRBJ2-1
abundance: -
d_gene: -
CDR3nt: TGTGCCGCACGAGGGGTAAATGAGCAGTTCTTC
CDR3aa: CAARGVNEQFF

v_gene: TRBV5-1
j_gene: TRBJ1-1
abundance: once
d_gene: -
CDR3nt: TGCGCCAGCAGCTTGGACCCAAGTGGGGGGGCTTTCTTT
CDR3aa: CASSLDPSGGAFF

v_gene: TRBV29-1
j_gene: TRBJ2-1
abundance: -
d_gene: TRBD2
CDR3nt: TGCAGCGCTGATATGGGACTAGCGGAAATGAATGAGCAGTTCTTC
CDR3aa: CSADMGLAEMNEQFF

v_gene: TRBV10-3
j_gene: TRBJ1-5
abundance: -
d_gene: -
CDR3nt: TGTGCCATCAGTAACAGGGTTGATAGCAATCAGCCCCAGCATTTT
CDR3aa: CAISNRVDSNQPQHF

v_gene: TRBV15
j_gene: TRBJ1-5
abundance: -
d_gene: -
CDR3nt: TGTGCCACCAGCAGGGATCGAAATCAGCCCCAGCATTTT
CDR3aa: CATSRDRNQPQHF

v_gene: TRBV11-2
j_gene: TRBJ1-3
abundance: -
d_gene: -
CDR3nt: TGTGCCAGCAGCTTATGGCAGGACTCTGGAAACACCATATATTTT
CDR3aa: CASSLWQDSGNTIYF

v_gene: TRBV19
j_gene: TRBJ2-4
abundance: -
d_gene: TRBD2
CDR3nt: TGTGCCAGTACCCAAAGTCCGGGACTAGCAGATAAAAACATTCAGTACTTC
CDR3aa: CASTQSPGLADKNIQYF

v_gene: TRBV7-8
j_gene: TRBJ2-1
abundance: once
d_gene: -
CDR3nt: TGTGCCAGCAGCTTAGGTGAAAGGTACAATGAGCAGTTCTTC
CDR3aa: CASSLGERYNEQFF

v_gene: TRBV19
j_gene: TRBJ2-7
abundance: -
d_gene: -
CDR3nt: TGTGCCAGTAGTATTGGGACACCCTCCTACGAGCAGTACTTC
CDR3aa: CASSIGTPSYEQYF

v_gene: TRBV7-2
j_gene: TRBJ2-7
abundance: -
d_gene: -
CDR3nt: TGTGCCAGCAGCTTAATTGGGGGCCCGGTTTCCTACGAGCAGTACTTC
CDR3aa: CASSLIGGPVSYEQYF

v_gene: TRBV11-2
j_gene: TRBJ2-5
abundance: -
d_gene: TRBD1
CDR3nt: TGTGCCAGCAGCTTAGGTTCCAGGGGGCAGGAGACCCAGTACTTC
CDR3aa: CASSLGSRGQETQYF

v_gene: TRBV28
j_gene: TRBJ2-5
abundance: -
d_gene: TRBD1
CDR3nt: TGTGCCAGCAGTTTATCTCCTCAGGGGGCTCTAAAGACCCAGTACTTC
CDR3aa: CASSLSPQGALKTQYF

v_gene: TRBV5-5
j_gene: TRBJ2-5
abundance: once
d_gene: -
CDR3nt: TGTGCCAGCAGCACCTTTGATAAGCTCGAGACCCAGTACTTC
CDR3aa: CASSTFDKLETQYF

v_gene: TRBV14
j_gene: TRBJ1-2
abundance: -
d_gene: -
CDR3nt: TGTGCCAGCAGCCAAAATACAGGGACGGAAAACTATGGCTACACCTTC
CDR3aa: CASSQNTGTENYGYTF

v_gene: TRBV5-1
j_gene: TRBJ2-3
abundance: -
d_gene: -
CDR3nt: TGCGCCAGCAGCTCCCGCCCGAGGTCGAGTCGGGAGAATACGCAGTATTTT
CDR3aa: CASSSRPRSSRENTQYF

v_gene: TRBV27
j_gene: TRBJ2-3
abundance: -
d_gene: -
CDR3nt: TGTGCCAGCAGGAACGGACAATACACAGATACGCAGTATTTT
CDR3aa: CASRNGQYTDTQYF